This TCR beta chain was captured in a study of metastatic and nonmetastatic thyroid tumors. Overall study: Repertoires from blood and tumor or nodule tissue of malignant and benign thyroid patients were compared. Broader study findings: As reported, TCR beta diversity in blood and tumor was significantly higher in malignant thyroid tumors than in benign nodules.

Per the original data handling: A distant-metastasis classifier for papillary thyroid cancer was built using CDR3 differences across clinicopathological groups. TCRdb used MiXCR to call clones anew from the PCR reads. The V and J calls were determined by TCRdb, not by the authors. Found here are nearly 35,000 clones, approximately 15% of them singletons; the top ten hold under 8.5%. All patients reached thyroid surgery having received no treatment beforehand. This clone was recorded many times. The antigen is undetermined. The CDR3 spans 14 residues. Trimming took 3 bases from V and 6 from J; bases not matched to a gene: 4. CDR1 and CDR2 from the germline V gene are SGHTA and FQGNSA.

The sequence was obtained from a female donor with papillary thyroid cancer or a benign thyroid nodule (not recorded which). Some clones in this sample may be carry-over from other donors' samples. Sequencing was performed on blood. This chain links TRBV7-2 with TRBJ2-7; 11 bases agree with TRBD2. CDR3: CASSFSGREFEQYF. The CDR3 nucleotides are TGTGCCAGCAGCTTTAGCGGGAGGGAGTTCGAGCAGTACTTC.